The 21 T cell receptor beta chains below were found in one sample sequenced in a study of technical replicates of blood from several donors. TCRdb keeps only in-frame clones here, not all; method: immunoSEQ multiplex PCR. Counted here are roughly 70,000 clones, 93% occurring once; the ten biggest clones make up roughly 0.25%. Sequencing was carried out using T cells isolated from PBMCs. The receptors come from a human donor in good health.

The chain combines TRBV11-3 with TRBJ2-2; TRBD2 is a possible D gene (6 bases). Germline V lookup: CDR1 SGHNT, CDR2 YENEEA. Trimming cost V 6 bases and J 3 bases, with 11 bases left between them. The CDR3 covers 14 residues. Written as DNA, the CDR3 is TGTGCCAGCAGATTATTAGCGGACACCGGGGAGCTGTTTTTT. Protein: CASRLLADTGELFF.

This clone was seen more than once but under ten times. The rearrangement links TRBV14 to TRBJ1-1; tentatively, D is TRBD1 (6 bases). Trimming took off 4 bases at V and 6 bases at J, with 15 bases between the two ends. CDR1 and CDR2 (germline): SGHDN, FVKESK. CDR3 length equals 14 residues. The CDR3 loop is CASSRNRGGAEAFF. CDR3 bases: TGTGCCAGCAGCCGAAATAGAGGGGGGGCTGAAGCTTTCTTT. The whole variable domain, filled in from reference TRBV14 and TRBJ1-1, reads EAGVTQFPSHSVIEKGQTVTLRCDPISGHDNLYWYRRVMGKEIKFLLHFVKESKQDESGMPNNRFLAERTGGTYSTLKVQPAELEDSGVYFCASSRNRGGAEAFFGQGTRLTVV.

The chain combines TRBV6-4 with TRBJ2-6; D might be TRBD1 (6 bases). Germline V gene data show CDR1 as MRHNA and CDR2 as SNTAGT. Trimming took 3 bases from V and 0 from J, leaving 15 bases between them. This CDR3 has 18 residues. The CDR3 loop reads CASSDSARGYSGANVLTF. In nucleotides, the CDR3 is TGTGCCAGCAGTGATTCGGCCAGGGGCTACTCTGGGGCCAACGTCCTGACTTTC.

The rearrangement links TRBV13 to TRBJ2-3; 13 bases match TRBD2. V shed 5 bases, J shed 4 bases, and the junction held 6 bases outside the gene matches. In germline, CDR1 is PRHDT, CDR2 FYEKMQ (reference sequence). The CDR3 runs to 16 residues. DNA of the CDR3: TGTGCCAGCAGCCTCCGGACTAGCGGGGGTGCAGATACGCAGTATTTT. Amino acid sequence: CASSLRTSGGADTQYF.

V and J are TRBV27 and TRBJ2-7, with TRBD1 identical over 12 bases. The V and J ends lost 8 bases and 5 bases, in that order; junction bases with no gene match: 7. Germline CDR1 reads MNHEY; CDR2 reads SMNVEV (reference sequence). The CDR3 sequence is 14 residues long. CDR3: CASATGTGGDEQYF. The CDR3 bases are TGTGCCAGCGCAACCGGGACAGGGGGCGACGAGCAGTACTTC.

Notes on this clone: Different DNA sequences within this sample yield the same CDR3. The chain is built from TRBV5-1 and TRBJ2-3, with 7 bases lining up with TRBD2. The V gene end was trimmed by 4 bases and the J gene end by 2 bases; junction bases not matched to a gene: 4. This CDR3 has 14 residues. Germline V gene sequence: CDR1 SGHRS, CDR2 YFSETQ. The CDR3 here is CASSPRDYTDTQYF. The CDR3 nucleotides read TGCGCCAGCAGCCCGAGGGACTACACAGATACGCAGTATTTT.

The CDR3 DNA follows: TGTGCCAGCAGCCCGCAACCCGGGACACGGAATTCGGCTGAAGCTTTCTTT. Its translation: CASSPQPGTRNSAEAFF. This chain uses TRBV9 with TRBJ1-1; D might be TRBD1 (6 bases). Trimming cost V 4 bases and J 6 bases, with 25 bases left between them. The CDR3 runs to 17 residues. Germline CDR1 SGDLS, CDR2 YYNGEE.

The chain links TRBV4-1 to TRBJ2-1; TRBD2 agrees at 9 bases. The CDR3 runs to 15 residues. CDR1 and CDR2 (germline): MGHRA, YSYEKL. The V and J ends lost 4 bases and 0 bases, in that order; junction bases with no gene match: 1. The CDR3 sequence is CASSPAGGSYNEQFF. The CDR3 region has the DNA TGCGCCAGCAGCCCAGCGGGGGGCTCCTACAATGAGCAGTTCTTC.

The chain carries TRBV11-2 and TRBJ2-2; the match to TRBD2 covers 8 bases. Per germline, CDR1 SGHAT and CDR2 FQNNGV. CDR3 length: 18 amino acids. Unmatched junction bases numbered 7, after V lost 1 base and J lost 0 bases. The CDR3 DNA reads TGTGCCAGCAGCTTAGTTTTTTTGGGACTAGCGAACACCGGGGAGCTGTTTTTT. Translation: CASSLVFLGLANTGELFF. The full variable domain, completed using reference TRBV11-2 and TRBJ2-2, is EAGVAQSPRYKIIEKRQSVAFWCNPISGHATLYWYQQILGQGPKLLIQFQNNGVVDDSQLPKDRFSAERLKGVDSTLKIQPAKLEDSAVYLCASSLVFLGLANTGELFFGEGSRLTVL.

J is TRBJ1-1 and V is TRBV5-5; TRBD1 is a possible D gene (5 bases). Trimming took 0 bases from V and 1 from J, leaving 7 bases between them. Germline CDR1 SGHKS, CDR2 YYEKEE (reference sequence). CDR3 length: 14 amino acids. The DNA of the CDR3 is TGTGCCAGCAGCTTGGACAGGCAGAACACTGAAGCTTTCTTT. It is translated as CASSLDRQNTEAFF.

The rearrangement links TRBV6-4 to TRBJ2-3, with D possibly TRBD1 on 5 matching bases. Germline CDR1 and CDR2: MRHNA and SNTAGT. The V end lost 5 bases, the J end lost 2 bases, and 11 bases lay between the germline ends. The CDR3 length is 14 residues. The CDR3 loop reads CASSSQGITDTQYF. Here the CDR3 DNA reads TGTGCCAGCAGTAGTCAGGGTATCACAGATACGCAGTATTTT.

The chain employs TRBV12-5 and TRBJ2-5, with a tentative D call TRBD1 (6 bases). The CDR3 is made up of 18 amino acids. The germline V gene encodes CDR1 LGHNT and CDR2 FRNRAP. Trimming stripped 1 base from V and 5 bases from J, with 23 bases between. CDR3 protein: CASGLASRDKLLGETQYF. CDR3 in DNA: TGTGCTAGTGGTTTGGCGAGCCGGGACAAACTGCTCGGGGAGACCCAGTACTTC.

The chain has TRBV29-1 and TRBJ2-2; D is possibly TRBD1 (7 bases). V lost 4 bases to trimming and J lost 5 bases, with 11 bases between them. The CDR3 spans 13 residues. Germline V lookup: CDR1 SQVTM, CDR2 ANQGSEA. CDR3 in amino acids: CSVARGATGELFF. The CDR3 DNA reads TGCAGCGTTGCCAGGGGGGCAACCGGGGAGCTGTTTTTT.

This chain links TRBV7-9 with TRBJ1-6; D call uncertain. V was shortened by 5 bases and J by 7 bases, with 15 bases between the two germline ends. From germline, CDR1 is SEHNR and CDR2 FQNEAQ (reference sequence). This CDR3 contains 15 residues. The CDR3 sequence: CASSDSSYGNSPLHF. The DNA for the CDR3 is TGTGCCAGCAGCGACTCCAGTTACGGGAATTCACCCCTCCACTTT. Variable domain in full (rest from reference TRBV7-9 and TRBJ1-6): DTGVSQNPRHKITKRGQNVTFRCDPISEHNRLYWYRQTLGQGPEFLTYFQNEAQLEKSRLLSDRFSAERPKGSFSTLEIQRTEQGDSAMYLCASSDSSYGNSPLHFGNGTRLTVT.

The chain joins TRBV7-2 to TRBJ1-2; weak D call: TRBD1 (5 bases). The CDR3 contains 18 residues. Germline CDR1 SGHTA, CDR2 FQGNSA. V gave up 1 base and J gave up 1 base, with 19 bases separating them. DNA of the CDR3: TGTGCCAGCAGCTTAGTTAGGGGCACGACAAGACATAACTATGGCTACACCTTC. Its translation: CASSLVRGTTRHNYGYTF.

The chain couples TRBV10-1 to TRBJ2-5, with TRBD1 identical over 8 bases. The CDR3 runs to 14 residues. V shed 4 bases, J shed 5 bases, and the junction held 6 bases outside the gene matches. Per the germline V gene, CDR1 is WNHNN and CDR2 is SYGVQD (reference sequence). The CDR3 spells CASSGGQAGETQYF. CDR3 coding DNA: TGCGCCAGCAGTGGGGGACAGGCCGGGGAGACCCAGTACTTC.

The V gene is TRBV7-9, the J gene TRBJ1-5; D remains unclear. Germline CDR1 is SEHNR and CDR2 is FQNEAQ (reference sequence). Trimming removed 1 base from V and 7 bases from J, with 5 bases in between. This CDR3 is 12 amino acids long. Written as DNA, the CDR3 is TGTGCCAGCAGCTTAGACTTCCAGCCCCAGCATTTT. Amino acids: CASSLDFQPQHF.

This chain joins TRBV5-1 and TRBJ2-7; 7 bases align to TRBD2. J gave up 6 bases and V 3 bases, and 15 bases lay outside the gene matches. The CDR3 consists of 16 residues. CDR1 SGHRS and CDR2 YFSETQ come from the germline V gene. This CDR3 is CASSSGGTGVGLEQYF. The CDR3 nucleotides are TGCGCCAGCAGCTCGGGAGGAACGGGAGTGGGTCTCGAGCAGTACTTC. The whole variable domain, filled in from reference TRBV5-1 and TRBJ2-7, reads KAGVTQTPRYLIKTRGQQVTLSCSPISGHRSVSWYQQTPGQGLQFLFEYFSETQRNKGNFPGRFSGRQFSNSRSEMNVSTLELGDSALYLCASSSGGTGVGLEQYFGPGTRLTVT.

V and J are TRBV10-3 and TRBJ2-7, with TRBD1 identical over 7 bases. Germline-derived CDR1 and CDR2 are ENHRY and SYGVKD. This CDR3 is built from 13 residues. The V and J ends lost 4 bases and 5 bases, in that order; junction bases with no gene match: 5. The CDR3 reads CAISGTGDDEQYF. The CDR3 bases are TGTGCCATCAGTGGAACAGGGGACGACGAGCAGTACTTC.

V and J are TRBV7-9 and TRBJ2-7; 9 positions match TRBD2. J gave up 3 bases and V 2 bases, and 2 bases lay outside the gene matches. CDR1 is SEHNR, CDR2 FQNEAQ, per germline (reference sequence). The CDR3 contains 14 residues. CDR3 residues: CASSLLAGNYEQYF. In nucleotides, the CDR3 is TGTGCCAGCAGCTTACTAGCGGGGAACTACGAGCAGTACTTC.

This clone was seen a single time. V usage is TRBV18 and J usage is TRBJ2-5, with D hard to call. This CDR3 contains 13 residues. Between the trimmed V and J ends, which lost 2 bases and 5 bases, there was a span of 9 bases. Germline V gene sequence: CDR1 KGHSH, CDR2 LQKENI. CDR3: CASSPISVETQYF. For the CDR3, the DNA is TGTGCCAGCTCACCAATCTCTGTGGAGACCCAGTACTTC.